This is a list of T cell receptor beta chains from one sample in a study of cytomegalovirus exposure and HLA in healthy donors. Measured with immunoSEQ multiplex PCR; TCRdb has only the in-frame clones, and not every one. The sample yields more than 80,000 clones, 71% seen once. The specimen sequenced was PBMCs. The receptors were sampled from a female donor in good health and CMV-seronegative. Each CDR3 is given with its conserved first and last residue. The order of the fields is clone size, V gene, D gene, J gene, CDR3 DNA, CDR3 protein. A D gene is named only where the DNA matches it firmly. Rows give clone size only sometimes, using once, few, many, or a class for an expanded clone.

>-|TRBV5-4|-|TRBJ2-7
TGTGCCAGCAGCTTGCCAGGCTACTACGAGCAGTACTTC
CASSLPGYYEQYF
>-|TRBV19|-|TRBJ1-5
TGTGCCAGTAGACCCGTGGTCGAGGATCAGCCCCAGCATTTT
CASRPVVEDQPQHF
>-|TRBV5-1|TRBD2|TRBJ2-7
TGCGCCAGCTCGACTAGCGGCACCTACGAGCAGTACTTC
CASSTSGTYEQYF
>-|TRBV19|TRBD1|TRBJ2-7
TGTGCCAGTAGCAACAGGGGGGAGTTTACCTACGAGCAGTACTTC
CASSNRGEFTYEQYF
>-|TRBV27|TRBD1|TRBJ2-5
TGTGCCAGCAGTCTAATAACAGGGGTGCAGGGAGAGACCCAGTACTTC
CASSLITGVQGETQYF
>-|TRBV11-3|-|TRBJ1-1
TGTGCCAGCAGCTTAAAGGGGAGGACTGAAGCTTTCTTT
CASSLKGRTEAFF
>-|TRBV23-1|-|TRBJ2-5
TGCGCCAGCAGTCAATCGCGCGGCCCAACACAAGAGACCCAGTACTTC
CASSQSRGPTQETQYF
>few|TRBV7-2|-|TRBJ2-1
TGTGCCAGCAGCTCCATCCATGAGCAGTTCTTC
CASSSIHEQFF
>once|TRBV30|-|TRBJ2-2
TGTGCCTGGGAAAAACGGGGAACGAACACCGGGGAGCTGTTTTTT
CAWEKRGTNTGELFF
>once|TRBV27|TRBD1|TRBJ2-7
TGTGCCAGCAGTTCTTGGACAGGATCCTACGAGCAGTACTTC
CASSSWTGSYEQYF
>few|TRBV19|-|TRBJ1-5
TGTGCCAGTAACCCAGGGAGGAGCTCTCGGCAGCCCCAGCATTTT
CASNPGRSSRQPQHF
>-|TRBV6-1|TRBD1|TRBJ2-5
TGTGCCAGCAGTGTAACCCGGGACAGGGGGCGAGAGACCCAGTACTTC
CASSVTRDRGRETQYF
>-|TRBV2|TRBD2|TRBJ2-5
TGTGCCAGCAGTCCGGGACTAGGGGGGGGAGAGACCCAGTACTTC
CASSPGLGGGETQYF
>-|TRBV18|-|TRBJ2-7
TGTGCCAGCTCACCACCGGCGACCCCGGGTGAGCAGTACTTC
CASSPPATPGEQYF
>-|TRBV6-5|-|TRBJ2-5
TGTGCCAGCAGTCACACGCGCGCCCGAGGGGAGACCCAGTACTTC
CASSHTRARGETQYF
>-|TRBV5-4|TRBD2|TRBJ2-7
TGTGCCAGCAGCTTGGGAACTAGCGGGAGGGATTCCTACGAGCAGTACTTC
CASSLGTSGRDSYEQYF
>-|TRBV4-1|-|TRBJ2-7
TGCGCCAGCAGCCCGAACTACCTTATCTACGAGCAGTACTTC
CASSPNYLIYEQYF
>-|TRBV27|TRBD1|TRBJ2-7
TGTGCCAGCAGGCCCCGGACAGGCCACGAGCAGTACTTC
CASRPRTGHEQYF
>-|TRBV30|-|TRBJ2-7
TGTGCCTGGGGCAGGGACTCCCCCGAGCAGTACTTC
CAWGRDSPEQYF
>few|TRBV9|TRBD2|TRBJ2-1
TGTGCCAGCAGCGGGGGGACTAGCGGGAGCAATGAGCAGTTCTTC
CASSGGTSGSNEQFF
>few|TRBV6-1|TRBD1|TRBJ2-4
TGTGCCAGCAGGCCGACAGGGGTAACCATTCAGTACTTC
CASRPTGVTIQYF
>few|TRBV4-1|TRBD1|TRBJ1-2
TGCGCCAGCAGCCATCATCTTGGGACAGGCTATGGCTACACCTTC
CASSHHLGTGYGYTF
>once|TRBV19|-|TRBJ1-5
TGTGCCAGTAGTACGAGGGGGGGGCGGCAGCCCCAGCATTTT
CASSTRGGRQPQHF
>-|TRBV19|-|TRBJ2-4
TGTGCCAGTAGTATAGGCTCGGCCCTAGCAAACATTCAGTACTTC
CASSIGSALANIQYF
>-|TRBV27|TRBD1|TRBJ2-5
TGTGCCAGCAGTTTCGGGACAGAAGAGACCCAGTACTTC
CASSFGTEETQYF
>-|TRBV27|-|TRBJ2-7
TGTGCCAGCAGTCCACGAGATTTCCTACGATTGGTGCAGTACTTC
CASSPRDFLRLVQYF
>-|TRBV27|-|TRBJ2-7
TGTGCCAGCAGTTGGGCAGGCCCCCAGTACGAGCAGTACTTC
CASSWAGPQYEQYF
>-|TRBV11-3|TRBD2|TRBJ2-5
TGTGCCAGCAGCTTAGGCCTAGCGGGAGGAGAGACCCAGTACTTC
CASSLGLAGGETQYF
>-|TRBV5-4|-|TRBJ2-1
TGTGCCAGCAGCCCTACCCGCCGGGGTCCCTACAATGAGCAGTTCTTC
CASSPTRRGPYNEQFF
>-|TRBV27|-|TRBJ1-4
TGTGCCAGCAGTTTAAGCAGGGGTACTAATGAAAAACTGTTTTTT
CASSLSRGTNEKLFF
>few|TRBV19|-|TRBJ2-5
TGTGCCAGTAGTATTCGGGAGACCCAGTACTTC
CASSIRETQYF
>-|TRBV5-1|-|TRBJ1-2
TGCGCCAGCAGGGACATCAGGACTAACTATGGCTACACCTTC
CASRDIRTNYGYTF
>-|TRBV7-6|-|TRBJ2-7
TGTGCCAGCAGCGACCTTGACGGACTAAGCTCCTACGAGCAGTACTTC
CASSDLDGLSSYEQYF
>few|TRBV28|TRBD1|TRBJ2-2
TGTGCCAGCAGCCCAAGTACCGGGACAGCGAACACCGGGGAGCTGTTTTTT
CASSPSTGTANTGELFF
>-|TRBV6-6|-|TRBJ1-3
TGTGCCAGCAGTACCTTCTCCAGATCCTCTGGAAACACCATATATTTT
CASSTFSRSSGNTIYF
>-|TRBV7-8|-|TRBJ2-7
TGTGCCAGCAGCTTAGACCGGGACATCTACGAGCAGTACTTC
CASSLDRDIYEQYF
>few|TRBV6-5|-|TRBJ1-3
TGTGCCAGCAGTTTGCAAGGAGGGGGAAACACCATATATTTT
CASSLQGGGNTIYF
>once|TRBV11-3|-|TRBJ1-1
TGTGCCAGCAGCCCGCAGCCCCAGGGGAACACTGAAGCTTTCTTT
CASSPQPQGNTEAFF
>-|TRBV29-1|-|TRBJ2-7
TGCAGCGCAGAGGACAGCTACGAGCAGTACTTC
CSAEDSYEQYF
>-|TRBV7-8|TRBD1|TRBJ1-5
TGTGCCAGCAGCCCACTGGGACAGGGAGGGCGTAGCAATCAGCCCCAGCATTTT
CASSPLGQGGRSNQPQHF
>-|TRBV5-1|TRBD2|TRBJ2-3
TGCGCCAGCAGCACGGGAGGGCCTTTTTACACAGATACGCAGTATTTT
CASSTGGPFYTDTQYF
>many|TRBV18|-|TRBJ2-3
TGTGCCAGCTCTTTACTGAGCAACACAGATACGCAGTATTTT
CASSLLSNTDTQYF